This entry lists 18 T cell receptor beta chains sequenced from one sample in a study of shared T cell receptors in the human thymus. Sequencing was performed with immunoSEQ multiplex PCR; in TCRdb, only in-frame clones are kept and a portion is missing. The sample contains 65,000 to 70,000 clones, nearly 95% of which appear only once. The specimen was thymocytes. These TCRs come from a human donor.

This rearrangement joins TRBV19 to TRBJ1-4; the D gene is possibly TRBD1 (6 bases). Trimming shortened V by 3 bases and J by 5 bases, and 10 bases separated the two germline ends. This CDR3 comprises 14 residues. The germline V gene encodes CDR1 LNHDA and CDR2 SQIVND (reference sequence). The CDR3 here is CASSIGGPNEKLFF. The CDR3 nucleotides are TGTGCCAGTAGTATTGGGGGCCCAAATGAAAAACTGTTTTTT.

This clone occurred once. This chain joins TRBV19 and TRBJ2-4; tentative D call: TRBD2 (6 bases). The V and J ends lost 5 bases and 0 bases respectively, with 23 bases between them. The CDR3 covers 19 residues. Germline V gene lookup returns CDR1 LNHDA and CDR2 SQIVND (reference sequence). The CDR3 DNA sequence: TGTGCCAGTAGTGTCGTGGGGGGTCACCGTTACGTAGCCAAAAACATTCAGTACTTC. It yields the protein CASSVVGGHRYVAKNIQYF.

The rearrangement uses TRBV6-5 and TRBJ2-1, with D possibly TRBD2 on 6 matching bases. Germline V gene lookup returns CDR1 MNHEY and CDR2 SVGAGI. V was clipped by 5 bases and J by 9 bases, with 14 bases between them. This CDR3 comprises 13 residues. The CDR3 here is CASSGSSVSEQFF. CDR3 nucleotides: TGTGCCAGCAGTGGGTCTAGCGTTAGTGAGCAGTTCTTC.

This chain links TRBV7-2 with TRBJ1-5, with D maybe TRBD1 (5 bases). Trimming removed 1 base from V and 3 bases from J, with 10 bases in between. CDR1 is SGHTA, CDR2 FQGNSA, per germline. The CDR3 has 15 amino acids. The CDR3, as DNA: TGTGCCAGCAGCTTAGAGTGGGGGTCCAATCAGCCCCAGCATTTT. Translated: CASSLEWGSNQPQHF.

This chain links TRBV7-8 with TRBJ2-7; 11 nucleotides line up with TRBD2. Per germline, CDR1 SGHVS and CDR2 FQNEAQ. The CDR3 sequence is 16 residues long. Trimming cost V 1 base and J 5 bases; bases outside gene matches: 7. CDR3: CASSLVALAGGHEQYF. CDR3 nucleotide sequence: TGTGCCAGCAGCTTAGTGGCCCTAGCGGGGGGCCACGAGCAGTACTTC.

This rearrangement joins TRBV18 to TRBJ2-3, with 7 bases lining up with TRBD2. After removal of 3 bases from V and 2 bases from J, the junction contained 8 bases not matched to a gene. The germline V gene encodes CDR1 KGHSH and CDR2 LQKENI. The CDR3 loop spans 16 amino acids. The CDR3 loop is CASSPETGRDTDTQYF. For the CDR3, the DNA is TGTGCCAGCTCACCTGAGACGGGGAGGGACACAGATACGCAGTATTTT.

J is TRBJ1-4 and V is TRBV7-8; D is unresolved. Trimming cost V 7 bases and J 5 bases, with 14 bases left between them. The germline gives CDR1 SGHVS, CDR2 FQNEAQ. The CDR3 length is 14 residues. The CDR3 here is CASTHGRRNEKLFF. The CDR3 nucleotides are TGTGCCAGCACCCACGGACGGAGGAATGAAAAACTGTTTTTT.

The chain uses TRBV27 and TRBJ1-2; D possibly corresponds to TRBD1 (5 bases). With 7 bases removed from V and 9 bases from J, the gap between germline ends came to 27 bases. Germline V lookup: CDR1 MNHEY, CDR2 SMNVEV (reference sequence). The length of the CDR3 is 16 residues. The DNA for the CDR3 is TGTGCCAGCACTCACCCGATGTGCAGGGCCCGAGAGAGCTACACCTTC. It yields the protein CASTHPMCRARESYTF.

This clone was recorded a few times. The chain couples TRBV25-1 to TRBJ1-2; D is unclear. This CDR3 comprises 16 residues. In germline, CDR1 is MGHDK, CDR2 SYGVNS. Trimming left V 5 bases short and J 5 bases short, with 21 bases between. CDR3 nucleotide sequence: TGTGCCAGCAGTATATGTTTGGAGGAGCCTCTATATGGCTACACCTTC. Amino acid sequence: CASSICLEEPLYGYTF.

This sequence joins TRBV6-1 and TRBJ1-6; no clear D gene. V was shortened by 3 bases and J by 9 bases, with 15 bases between the two germline ends. CDR1 and CDR2 from the germline V gene are MNHNS and SASEGT. The CDR3 totals 15 residues. The CDR3 coding sequence is TGTGCCAGCAGTGACTACCGAAGAGAATTTTCACCCCTCCACTTT. Its translation: CASSDYRREFSPLHF.

The V call is TRBV15, the J call TRBJ1-1; D gene ambiguous. V was shortened by 0 bases and J by 4 bases, with 15 bases between the two germline ends. CDR1 and CDR2 (germline): LNHNV, YYDKDF (reference sequence). CDR3 length: 16 residues. The CDR3 reads CATSRDRDSGGTEAFF. CDR3 DNA: TGTGCCACCAGCAGAGATCGAGACTCCGGCGGCACTGAAGCTTTCTTT.

The chain uses TRBV5-6 and TRBJ1-5; weak D call: TRBD1 (5 bases). Trimming stripped 0 bases from V and 4 bases from J, with 14 bases between. Germline V CDR1 and CDR2: SGHDT, YYEEEE. This CDR3 has 16 residues. The CDR3 spells CASSLAGAGYNQPQHF. CDR3 DNA sequence: TGTGCCAGCAGCTTGGCCGGGGCAGGGTATAATCAGCCCCAGCATTTT.

The chain is built from TRBV4-3 and TRBJ1-2; D is possibly TRBD1 (5 bases). Trimming removed 3 bases at V and 5 bases at J, with 13 bases between. The CDR3 sequence is 14 residues long. Germline V lookup: CDR1 LGHNA, CDR2 YSLEER. The CDR3 here is CASSHRGIPYGYTF. The CDR3 region has the DNA TGCGCCAGCAGCCACCGGGGGATACCGTATGGCTACACCTTC.

The CDR3, as DNA: TGCGCCAGCAGCTTGGAGGGACACTCCTATGGCTACACCTTC. Translating it yields CASSLEGHSYGYTF. The V gene is TRBV5-1, the J gene TRBJ1-2; weak D call: TRBD1 (6 bases). Per germline, CDR1 SGHRS and CDR2 YFSETQ. The CDR3 totals 14 residues. Deletions cut 0 bases from V and 4 bases from J, with 10 bases between.

This clone has more than one count but fewer than ten. The chain couples TRBV28 to TRBJ2-3; D is possibly TRBD2 (6 bases). Trimming cost V 0 bases and J 2 bases, with 9 bases left between them. The CDR3 length is 15 residues. Germline assignment: CDR1 MDHEN and CDR2 SYDVKM. CDR3 DNA sequence: TGTGCCAGCAGTTTATGTTGGGGGGTCACAGATACGCAGTATTTT. The encoded protein is CASSLCWGVTDTQYF.

The V and J genes are TRBV27 and TRBJ2-7; D is uncertain. Germline V CDR1 and CDR2: MNHEY, SMNVEV (reference sequence). The CDR3 length is 13 residues. V was cut by 1 base and J by 3 bases, with 7 bases left in between. The chain's CDR3 is CASSLYANYEQYF. The DNA for the CDR3 is TGTGCCAGCAGTTTATACGCCAACTACGAGCAGTACTTC.

The chain joins TRBV7-2 to TRBJ1-2; no clear D gene. This CDR3 is 16 amino acids long. The germline V gene encodes CDR1 SGHTA and CDR2 FQGNSA. The CDR3 nucleotides read TGTGCTACGACCCTGGCAGACGAAACGCTTAACTATGGCTACACCTTC. Protein: CATTLADETLNYGYTF.

The chain is built from TRBV5-3 and TRBJ1-3; TRBD1 agrees at 9 bases. TRBV5-3 is known as an ORF, though its function is uncertain. The V and J ends lost 4 bases and 5 bases, in that order; junction bases with no gene match: 13. The CDR3 has 17 residues. The CDR3 DNA is TGTGCCAGAAGCCTAGACCGGGACAGGGCCTTTCGAAACACCATATATTTT. Amino acids: CARSLDRDRAFRNTIYF.